This record concerns one T cell receptor beta chain sequence. Antigen unknown. The CDR3 extends over 15 amino acids. Per the germline V gene, CDR1 is MDHEN and CDR2 is SYDVKM. The V end was cut by 8 bases, the J end by 0 bases, with 15 bases between. This record belongs to a study of T cell responses to AZD1222 COVID-19 vaccine. Findings and limits, study-wide: Most donors were white British, females outnumbered males, and clonal diversity was possibly underestimated. Nearly half of spike-specific TCRs reportedly target unmutated variant regions.

The method was immunoSEQ multiplex PCR; TCRdb's version includes in-frame clones alone and lacks a portion of them. The sample includes roughly 48,000 clones, around nine tenths of them seen just once. Source: peripheral blood, taken 28 days after the second AZD1222 dose. This receptor was obtained from an adult who received the AZD1222 COVID-19 vaccine. The chain recombines TRBV28 with TRBJ2-3; D remains unclear. CDR3 loop: CASEPPRSSTDTQYF. The CDR3 bases are TGTGCCAGCGAGCCCCCCCGGTCTAGCACAGATACGCAGTATTTT.